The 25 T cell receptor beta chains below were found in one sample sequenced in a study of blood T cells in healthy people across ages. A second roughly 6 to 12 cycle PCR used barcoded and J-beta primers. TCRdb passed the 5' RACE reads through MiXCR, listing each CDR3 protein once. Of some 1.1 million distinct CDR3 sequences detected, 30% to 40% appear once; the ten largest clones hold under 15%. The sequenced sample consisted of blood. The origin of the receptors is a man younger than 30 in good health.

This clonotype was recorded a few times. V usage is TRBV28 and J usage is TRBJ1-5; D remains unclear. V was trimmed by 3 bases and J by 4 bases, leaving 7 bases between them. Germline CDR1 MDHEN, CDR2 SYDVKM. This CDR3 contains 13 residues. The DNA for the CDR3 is TGTGCCAGCAGTTTCGCCCTAAATCAGCCCCAGCATTTT. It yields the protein CASSFALNQPQHF.

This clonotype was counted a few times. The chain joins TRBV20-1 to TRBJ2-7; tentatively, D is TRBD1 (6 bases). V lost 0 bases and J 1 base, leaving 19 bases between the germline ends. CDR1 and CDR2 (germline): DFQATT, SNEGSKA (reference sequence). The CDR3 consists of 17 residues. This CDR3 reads CSARDLAGVEVSYEQYF. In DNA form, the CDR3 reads TGCAGTGCTAGAGATCTCGCAGGGGTGGAGGTTTCCTACGAGCAGTACTTC.

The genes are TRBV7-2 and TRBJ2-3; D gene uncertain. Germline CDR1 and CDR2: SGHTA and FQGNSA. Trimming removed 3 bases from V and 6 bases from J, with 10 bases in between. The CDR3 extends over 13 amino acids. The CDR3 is CASSFGSWDTQYF. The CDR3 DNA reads TGTGCCAGCAGCTTTGGCTCTTGGGATACGCAGTATTTT.

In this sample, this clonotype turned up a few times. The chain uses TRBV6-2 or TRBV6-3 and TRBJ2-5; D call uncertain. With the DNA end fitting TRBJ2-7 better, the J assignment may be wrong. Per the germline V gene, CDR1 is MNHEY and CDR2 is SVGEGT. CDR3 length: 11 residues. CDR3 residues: CASRLIYEQYF. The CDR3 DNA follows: TGTGCCAGCAGGCTAATCTACGAGCAGTACTTC.

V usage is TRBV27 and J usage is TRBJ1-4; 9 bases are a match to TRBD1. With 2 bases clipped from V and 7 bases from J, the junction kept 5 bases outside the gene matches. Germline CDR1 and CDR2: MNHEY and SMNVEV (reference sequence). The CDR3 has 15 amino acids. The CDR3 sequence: CASSLRDREREKLFF. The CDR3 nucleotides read TGTGCCAGCAGTTTACGGGACAGGGAGCGTGAAAAACTGTTTTTT.

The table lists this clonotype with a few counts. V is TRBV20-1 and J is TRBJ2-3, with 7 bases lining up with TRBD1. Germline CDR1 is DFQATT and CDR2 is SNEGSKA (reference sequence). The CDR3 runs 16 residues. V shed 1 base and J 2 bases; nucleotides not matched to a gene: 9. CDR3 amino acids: CSARVQTGWYTDTQYF. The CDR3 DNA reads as TGCAGTGCTAGAGTTCAGACAGGGTGGTACACAGATACGCAGTATTTT.

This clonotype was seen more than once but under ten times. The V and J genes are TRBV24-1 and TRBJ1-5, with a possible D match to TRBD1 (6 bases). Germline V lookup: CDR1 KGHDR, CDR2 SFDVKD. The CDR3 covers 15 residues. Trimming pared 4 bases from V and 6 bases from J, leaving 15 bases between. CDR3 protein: CATSDPNREGQPQHF. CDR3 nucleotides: TGTGCCACCAGTGACCCCAACAGGGAAGGTCAGCCCCAGCATTTT.

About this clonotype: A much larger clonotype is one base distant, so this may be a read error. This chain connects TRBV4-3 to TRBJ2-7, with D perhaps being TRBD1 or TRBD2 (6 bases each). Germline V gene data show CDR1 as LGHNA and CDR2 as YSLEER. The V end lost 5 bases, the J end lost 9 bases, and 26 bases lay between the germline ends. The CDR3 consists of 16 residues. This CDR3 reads CASSLVGGSSYNGQYF. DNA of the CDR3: TGCGCCAGCAGCTTAGTAGGGGGGAGCTCCTACAATGGGCAGTACTTC.

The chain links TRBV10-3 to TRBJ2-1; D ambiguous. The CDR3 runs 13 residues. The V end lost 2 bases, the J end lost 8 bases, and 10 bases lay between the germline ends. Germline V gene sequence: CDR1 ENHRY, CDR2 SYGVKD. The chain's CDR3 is CAISEARGHEQFF. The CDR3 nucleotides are TGTGCCATCAGTGAGGCCAGAGGACATGAGCAGTTCTTC.

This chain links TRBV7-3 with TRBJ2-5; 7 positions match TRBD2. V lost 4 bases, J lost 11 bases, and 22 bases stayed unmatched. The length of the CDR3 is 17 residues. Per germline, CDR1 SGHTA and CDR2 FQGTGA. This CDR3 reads CASSYSVGGQKNNEQYF. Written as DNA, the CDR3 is TGTGCCAGCAGCTACTCGGTGGGAGGGCAGAAAAACAATGAGCAGTACTTC.

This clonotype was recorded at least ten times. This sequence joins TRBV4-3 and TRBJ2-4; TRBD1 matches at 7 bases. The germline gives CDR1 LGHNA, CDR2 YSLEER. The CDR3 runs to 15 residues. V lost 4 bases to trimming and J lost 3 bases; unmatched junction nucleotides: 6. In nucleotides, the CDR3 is TGCGCCAGCAGCCGCAGACAGGGATTCAAAAACATTCAGTACTTC. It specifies CASSRRQGFKNIQYF.

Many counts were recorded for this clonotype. The DNA of the CDR3 is TGTGCCAGCAGCCAAGATTGGCGGGGGGGCACAGATACGCAGTATTTT. Its protein is CASSQDWRGGTDTQYF. V and J are TRBV4-2 and TRBJ2-3; 8 nucleotides agree with TRBD2. With V trimmed by 0 bases and J by 1 base, 3 bases remained unmatched. Germline CDR1 reads LGHNA; CDR2 reads YNFKEQ. The CDR3 is 16 residues long.

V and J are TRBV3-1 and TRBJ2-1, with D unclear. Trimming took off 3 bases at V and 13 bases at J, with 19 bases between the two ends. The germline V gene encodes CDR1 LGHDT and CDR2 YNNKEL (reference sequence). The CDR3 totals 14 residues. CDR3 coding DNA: TGTGCCAGCAGCCACGGCACGGAACAAGAGACCCAGTTCTTC. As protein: CASSHGTEQETQFF.

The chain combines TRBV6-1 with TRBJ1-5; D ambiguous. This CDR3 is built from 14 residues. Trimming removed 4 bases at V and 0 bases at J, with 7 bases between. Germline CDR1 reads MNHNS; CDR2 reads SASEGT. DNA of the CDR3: TGTGCCAGCAGTGTCGACACTAGCAATCAGCCCCAGCATTTT. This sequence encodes CASSVDTSNQPQHF.

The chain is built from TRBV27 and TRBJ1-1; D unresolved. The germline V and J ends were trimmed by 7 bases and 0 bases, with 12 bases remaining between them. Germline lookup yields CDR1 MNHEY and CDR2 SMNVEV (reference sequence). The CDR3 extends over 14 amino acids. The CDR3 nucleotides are TGTGCCAGCAAAGGGCTCTTCTTGAACACTGAAGCTTTCTTT. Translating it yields CASKGLFLNTEAFF.

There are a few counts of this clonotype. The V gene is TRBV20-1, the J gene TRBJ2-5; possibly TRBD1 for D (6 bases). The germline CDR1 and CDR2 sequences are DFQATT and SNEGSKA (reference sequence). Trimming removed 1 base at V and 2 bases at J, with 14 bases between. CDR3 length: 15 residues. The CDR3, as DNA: TGCAGTGCTAGAGTCGTACCAGGGGTTCAAGAGACCCAGTACTTC. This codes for CSARVVPGVQETQYF.

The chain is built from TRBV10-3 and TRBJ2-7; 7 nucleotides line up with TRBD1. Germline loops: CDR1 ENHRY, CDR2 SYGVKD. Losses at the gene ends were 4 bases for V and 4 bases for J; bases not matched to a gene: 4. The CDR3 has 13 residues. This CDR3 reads CAISGRDRYEQYF. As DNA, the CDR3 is TGTGCCATCAGTGGCCGGGACAGATACGAGCAGTACTTC.

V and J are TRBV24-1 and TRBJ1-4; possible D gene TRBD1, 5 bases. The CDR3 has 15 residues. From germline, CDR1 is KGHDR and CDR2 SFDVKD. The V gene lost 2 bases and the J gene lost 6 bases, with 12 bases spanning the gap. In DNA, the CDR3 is TGTGCCACCAGTGATTCCCGGGACGGTTATGAAAAACTGTTTTTT. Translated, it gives CATSDSRDGYEKLFF.

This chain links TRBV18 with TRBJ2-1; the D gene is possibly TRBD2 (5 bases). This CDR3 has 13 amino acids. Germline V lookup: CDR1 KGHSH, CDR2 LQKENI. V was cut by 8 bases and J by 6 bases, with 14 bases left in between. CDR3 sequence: CASTLAGSNEQFF. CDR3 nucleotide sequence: TGTGCCAGCACCCTGGCGGGCTCCAATGAGCAGTTCTTC.

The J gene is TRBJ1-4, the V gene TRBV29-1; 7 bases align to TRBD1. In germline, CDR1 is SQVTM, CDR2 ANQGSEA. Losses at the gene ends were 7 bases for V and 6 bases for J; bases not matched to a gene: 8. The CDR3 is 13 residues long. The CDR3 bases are TGCAGCGCACGTGACAGGGATTATGAAAAACTGTTTTTT. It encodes CSARDRDYEKLFF. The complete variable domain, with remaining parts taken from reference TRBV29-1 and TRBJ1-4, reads SAVISQKPSRDICQRGTSLTIQCQVDSQVTMMFWYRQQPGQSLTLIATANQGSEATYESGFVIDKFPISRPNLTFSTLTVSNMSPEDSSIYLCSARDRDYEKLFFGSGTQLSVL.

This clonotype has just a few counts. The CDR3 DNA is TGTGCCAGCAGTGTCCCGGGAGGGAGTGGCTACACCTTC. Encoded protein: CASSVPGGSGYTF. The J gene is TRBJ1-2, the V gene TRBV25-1, with D uncertain. In germline, CDR1 is MGHDK, CDR2 SYGVNS. V was clipped by 4 bases and J by 7 bases, with 13 bases between them. The CDR3 runs to 13 residues.

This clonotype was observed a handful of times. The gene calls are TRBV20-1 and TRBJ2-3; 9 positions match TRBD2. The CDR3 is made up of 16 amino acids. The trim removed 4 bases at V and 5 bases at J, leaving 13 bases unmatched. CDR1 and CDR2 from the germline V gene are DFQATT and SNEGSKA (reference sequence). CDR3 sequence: CSATTGSSGVGDTQYF. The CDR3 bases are TGCAGTGCTACCACTGGGTCTAGCGGGGTCGGAGATACGCAGTATTTT.

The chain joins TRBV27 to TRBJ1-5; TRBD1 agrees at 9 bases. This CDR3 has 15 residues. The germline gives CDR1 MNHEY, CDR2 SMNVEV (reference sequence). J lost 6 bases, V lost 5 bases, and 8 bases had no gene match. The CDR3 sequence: CASSTGTGNIQPQHF. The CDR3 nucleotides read TGTGCCAGCAGTACCGGGACAGGGAATATTCAGCCCCAGCATTTT.

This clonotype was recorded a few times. The CDR3 spells CASSRDSNSYNEQYF. The CDR3 DNA follows: TGTGCCAGCAGCCGGGACAGCAACTCCTACAATGAGCAGTACTTC. The J gene is TRBJ2-1, the V gene TRBV6-5; TRBD1 matches 7 bases. The closer fit of TRBJ2-7 to the DNA end suggests the J call may be wrong. This CDR3 has 15 residues. The germline V gene has CDR1 MNHEY and CDR2 SVGAGI.

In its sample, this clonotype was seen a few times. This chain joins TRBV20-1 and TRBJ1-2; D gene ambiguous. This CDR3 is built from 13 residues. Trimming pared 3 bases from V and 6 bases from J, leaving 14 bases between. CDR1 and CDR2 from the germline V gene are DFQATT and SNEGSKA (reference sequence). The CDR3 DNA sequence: TGCAGTGCTAGCCGGAGCCCCGAGCATGGCTACACCTTC. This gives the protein CSASRSPEHGYTF.